These 31 T cell receptor beta chains share one sample of origin, sequenced in a study of early T cells in non-severe SARS-CoV-2 infection. TCRdb itself ran the 5' RACE reads through MiXCR, one entry per CDR3 protein. The sample contains 90,000 or so distinct CDR3 sequences, under 15% of which appear only once. The sample was whole blood. The receptor set was obtained from an adult who was a healthcare worker with PCR-confirmed SARS-CoV-2 infection or an uninfected control (not recorded which).

The chain is built from TRBV10-2 and TRBJ2-1, with D possibly being TRBD2 (6 bases). The germline V and J ends were trimmed by 8 bases and 9 bases, with 20 bases remaining between them. Germline V gene data show CDR1 as WSHSY and CDR2 as SAAADI. This CDR3 comprises 14 residues. CDR3 coding DNA: TGCGCCAGCCGTCCCGGGACTGCGGACGGTGAGCAGTTCTTC. It yields the protein CASRPGTADGEQFF.

This clonotype has ten or more counts. Here the CDR3 DNA reads TGTGCCAGCAGCCAATTTCAGGGGCCGAACACTGAAGCTTTCTTT. Translating gives CASSQFQGPNTEAFF. The V and J genes are TRBV16 and TRBJ1-1, with D possibly being TRBD1 (6 bases). This CDR3 contains 15 residues. The V and J ends lost 1 base and 1 base respectively, with 10 bases between them. The germline V gene has CDR1 KGHSY and CDR2 FQNENV.

This clonotype was counted a few times. The J gene is TRBJ2-3, the V gene TRBV12-3 or TRBV12-4; 9 bases align to TRBD2. With 6 bases clipped from V and 4 bases from J, the junction kept 14 bases outside the gene matches. The CDR3 covers 17 residues. CDR3 protein: CASSPGIGTSSADTQYF. As DNA, the CDR3 is TGTGCCAGCAGCCCCGGCATCGGGACTAGCTCGGCAGATACGCAGTATTTT.

This clonotype has just one count. The V gene is TRBV7-9, the J gene TRBJ2-4; D uncertain. V lost 2 bases and J lost 6, with 11 bases in between. CDR3 length equals 14 residues. The germline CDR1 and CDR2 sequences are SEHNR and FQNEAQ (reference sequence). The CDR3 reads CASSLSSSTNIQYF. The CDR3 nucleotides read TGTGCCAGCAGCTTAAGTTCCAGCACAAACATTCAGTACTTC.

This clonotype was seen repeatedly, ten times or more. V is TRBV9 and J is TRBJ2-6, with TRBD2 as a possible D gene (5 bases). The CDR3 contains 14 residues. Trimming took 3 bases from V and 8 from J, leaving 12 bases between them. Germline V lookup: CDR1 SGDLS, CDR2 YYNGEE. CDR3 nucleotide sequence: TGTGCCAGCAGCGGTGGTGGAGGCTCCAACGTCCTGACTTTC. It specifies CASSGGGGSNVLTF.

This chain joins TRBV12-3 or TRBV12-4 and TRBJ1-6; perhaps TRBD1 as D (6 bases). With 0 bases removed from V and 12 bases from J, the gap between germline ends came to 12 bases. CDR3 length equals 14 residues. CDR3 nucleotides: TGTGCCAGCAGTTTAGCGGGGGCGCAGGGACCCCTCCACTTT. This gives the protein CASSLAGAQGPLHF.

This clonotype was seen a few times. The V gene is TRBV7-9, the J gene TRBJ1-2; 8 bases align to TRBD1. The CDR3 runs 14 residues. The J segment lost 2 bases and the V segment lost 1 base, leaving 0 bases of the junction unmatched. CDR1 and CDR2 (germline): SEHNR, FQNEAQ (reference sequence). CDR3 sequence (DNA): TGTGCCAGCAGCTTAGGGGACAGGAACTATGGCTACACCTTC. Its protein product is CASSLGDRNYGYTF. Full variable domain (missing parts from reference TRBV7-9 and TRBJ1-2): DTGVSQNPRHKITKRGQNVTFRCDPISEHNRLYWYRQTLGQGPEFLTYFQNEAQLEKSRLLSDRFSAERPKGSFSTLEIQRTEQGDSAMYLCASSLGDRNYGYTFGSGTRLTVV.

The chain's CDR3 is CASVRVTGELFF. CDR3 DNA sequence: TGTGCCAGCGTTAGGGTCACCGGGGAGCTGTTTTTT. This chain joins TRBV11-2 and TRBJ2-2; D is unclear. This CDR3 is 12 amino acids long. Germline V gene sequence: CDR1 SGHAT, CDR2 FQNNGV. V was clipped by 8 bases and J by 4 bases, with 8 bases between them.

This clonotype was found many times. The V and J genes are TRBV19 and TRBJ2-1; the match to TRBD1 covers 7 bases. Unmatched junction bases numbered 8, after V lost 7 bases and J lost 5 bases. The CDR3 loop spans 14 amino acids. Germline V gene data show CDR1 as LNHDA and CDR2 as SQIVND (reference sequence). CDR3 sequence reads: CASTDRENHNEQFF. The CDR3 DNA reads TGTGCCAGTACCGACAGGGAAAACCACAATGAGCAGTTCTTC. Complete variable domain (other parts from reference TRBV19 and TRBJ2-1): DGGITQSPKYLFRKEGQNVTLSCEQNLNHDAMYWYRQDPGQGLRLIYYSQIVNDFQKGDIAEGYSVSREKKESFPLTVTSAQKNPTAFYLCASTDRENHNEQFFGPGTRLTVL.

This clonotype was seen only once. The V and J genes are TRBV20-1 and TRBJ2-7; D uncertain. CDR1 and CDR2 (germline): DFQATT, SNEGSKA (reference sequence). V was trimmed by 5 bases and J by 2 bases, leaving 19 bases between them. CDR3 length equals 15 residues. CDR3 DNA sequence: TGCAGTGCTCCCCGGCGTTCGGTCGCGGCCTACGAGCAGTACTTC. It codes for CSAPRRSVAAYEQYF.

This clonotype was counted only a few times. The chain couples TRBV19 to TRBJ2-6; 8 bases agree with TRBD2. Germline V lookup: CDR1 LNHDA, CDR2 SQIVND (reference sequence). Unmatched junction bases numbered 10, after V lost 0 bases and J lost 0 bases. The CDR3 contains 20 residues. CDR3 residues: CASSIDRSGSPLSGANVLTF. CDR3 DNA sequence: TGTGCCAGTAGTATAGATCGGAGCGGGAGTCCCCTCTCTGGGGCCAACGTCCTGACTTTC.

This clonotype occurred a few times. The genes are TRBV7-9 and TRBJ2-3, with D possibly matching TRBD2 (5 bases). V dropped 3 bases and J dropped 6 bases, with 19 bases sitting between them. The CDR3 has 16 residues. CDR1 and CDR2 from the germline V gene are SEHNR and FQNEAQ (reference sequence). CDR3 protein: CASSFLTSRDGDTQYF. CDR3 bases: TGTGCCAGCAGCTTCCTGACTTCCCGGGATGGGGATACGCAGTATTTT.

This clonotype was seen more than once but under ten times. J is TRBJ1-1 and V is TRBV28; no clear D gene. Between the trimmed V and J ends, which lost 6 bases and 0 bases, there was a span of 8 bases. Germline V gene sequence: CDR1 MDHEN, CDR2 SYDVKM. The CDR3 consists of 13 residues. DNA of the CDR3: TGTGCCAGCAGGGAGGTAATGAACACTGAAGCTTTCTTT. This translates into CASREVMNTEAFF.

Only a few counts were recorded for this clonotype. The J gene is TRBJ2-2, the V gene TRBV2; 7 positions agree with TRBD2. CDR3 length: 15 amino acids. Germline assignment: CDR1 SNHLY and CDR2 FYNNEI. The ends lost 5 bases at V and 4 bases at J; junction bases unmatched: 7. The DNA of the CDR3 is TGTGCCAGCAGTCCGCGGGGGACCCCCACCGGGGAGCTGTTTTTT. Translation: CASSPRGTPTGELFF. Full variable domain (outside the CDR3, taken from reference TRBV2 and TRBJ2-2): EPEVTQTPSHQVTQMGQEVILRCVPISNHLYFYWYRQILGQKVEFLVSFYNNEISEKSEIFDDQFSVERPDGSNFTLKIRSTKLEDSAMYFCASSPRGTPTGELFFGEGSRLTVL.

In its sample, this clonotype was seen many times. The rearrangement links TRBV4-3 to TRBJ2-7; 8 nucleotides line up with TRBD1. In germline, CDR1 is LGHNA, CDR2 YSLEER. V lost 3 bases and J lost 3; bases outside the gene matches: 13. The CDR3 is 17 residues long. The CDR3 coding sequence is TGCGCCAGCAGCCAGACTATTTACGGACAGGGCCGCTACGAGCAGTACTTC. It encodes CASSQTIYGQGRYEQYF.

This clonotype was found a few times. The chain couples TRBV5-6 to TRBJ2-2; D is unresolved. The CDR3 is made up of 14 amino acids. Germline lookup yields CDR1 SGHDT and CDR2 YYEEEE. Trimming cost V 4 bases and J 1 base, with 8 bases left between them. The CDR3 loop reads CASSRDGNTGELFF. As DNA, the CDR3 is TGTGCCAGCAGCCGCGACGGGAACACCGGGGAGCTGTTTTTT.

There are a few counts of this clonotype. V gene TRBV7-6 combines with J gene TRBJ2-3; D remains unclear. Trimming removed 5 bases at V and 2 bases at J, with 8 bases between. In germline, CDR1 is SGHVS, CDR2 FNYEAQ. The CDR3 runs to 13 residues. The CDR3 is CASSKHLTDTQYF. The CDR3, as DNA: TGTGCCAGCAGCAAACATCTCACAGATACGCAGTATTTT.

The V call is TRBV27, the J call TRBJ2-7; no firm D call. V lost 10 bases to trimming and J lost 5 bases, with 12 bases between them. CDR3 size: 11 residues. Germline lookup yields CDR1 MNHEY and CDR2 SMNVEV (reference sequence). The DNA for the CDR3 is TGTGCCACCGGGCCGATCAACGAGCAGTACTTC. Amino acid sequence: CATGPINEQYF.

This clonotype has ten or more counts. The rearrangement joins TRBV18 to TRBJ1-1, with a tentative D call TRBD1 (6 bases). This CDR3 region has 14 residues. Germline V lookup: CDR1 KGHSH, CDR2 LQKENI. V lost 4 bases and J lost 1, with 10 bases in between. DNA of the CDR3: TGTGCCAGCTCACTGGGACAAGGGAACACTGAAGCTTTCTTT. Amino acids: CASSLGQGNTEAFF.

This clonotype was seen more than once but under ten times. The chain links TRBV5-5 to TRBJ2-1; perhaps TRBD1 as D (5 bases). Trimming removed 4 bases from V and 6 bases from J, with 14 bases in between. Germline V lookup: CDR1 SGHKS, CDR2 YYEKEE (reference sequence). The CDR3 consists of 14 residues. CDR3 sequence: CASSPSGAPNEQFF. Written as DNA, the CDR3 is TGTGCCAGCAGCCCTAGTGGGGCCCCCAATGAGCAGTTCTTC.

The J gene is TRBJ1-4, the V gene TRBV12-3 or TRBV12-4; 8 nucleotides agree with TRBD1. CDR3 size: 14 residues. J lost 8 bases, V lost 5 bases, and 7 bases had no gene match. The CDR3 DNA sequence: TGTGCCAGCAGTCAGGGACAGGCAACCGAAAAACTGTTTTTT. Translated: CASSQGQATEKLFF.

V is TRBV27 and J is TRBJ1-6; no firm D call. CDR3 size: 13 residues. Trimming left V 7 bases short and J 2 bases short, with 6 bases between. CDR1 MNHEY and CDR2 SMNVEV come from the germline V gene (reference sequence). The CDR3 DNA follows: TGTGCCAGCAAAGGAACCTATAATTCACCCCTCCACTTT. Translating it yields CASKGTYNSPLHF.

This chain uses TRBV11-2 with TRBJ1-5, with D possibly being TRBD1 (6 bases). V lost 5 bases and J 6 bases, leaving 14 bases between the germline ends. Per the germline V gene, CDR1 is SGHAT and CDR2 is FQNNGV. The CDR3 contains 14 residues. The CDR3 here is CASSTGQPSQPQHF. As DNA, the CDR3 is TGTGCCAGCAGCACAGGACAGCCGAGTCAGCCCCAGCATTTT. Combining the CDR3 with reference TRBV11-2 and TRBJ1-5 gives the whole variable domain EAGVAQSPRYKIIEKRQSVAFWCNPISGHATLYWYQQILGQGPKLLIQFQNNGVVDDSQLPKDRFSAERLKGVDSTLKIQPAKLEDSAVYLCASSTGQPSQPQHFGDGTRLSIL.

This clonotype has only a few counts. For the CDR3, the DNA is TGTGCCAGCAGCCCCCCGCGGCGGGATGGCTATGAGCAGTTCTTC. Residues: CASSPPRRDGYEQFF. This sequence joins TRBV6-2 or TRBV6-3 and TRBJ2-1; possibly TRBD2 for D (6 bases). The CDR3 totals 15 residues. Germline V gene lookup returns CDR1 MNHEY and CDR2 SVGEGT. V lost 6 bases to trimming and J lost 8 bases, with 20 bases between them.

This clonotype was seen at least ten times. V usage is TRBV20-1 and J usage is TRBJ2-7; D ambiguous. V lost 3 bases and J 7 bases, leaving 13 bases between the germline ends. The CDR3 has 12 amino acids. Germline CDR1 is DFQATT and CDR2 is SNEGSKA (reference sequence). The CDR3 region is CSARAGLGEQYF. The CDR3 DNA reads as TGCAGTGCTAGGGCCGGGTTGGGGGAGCAGTACTTC.

This clonotype has at least ten counts. The chain combines TRBV20-1 with TRBJ2-7; 7 bases align to TRBD2. This CDR3 spans 13 amino acids. CDR1 and CDR2 (germline): DFQATT, SNEGSKA (reference sequence). V shed 6 bases, J shed 3 bases, and the junction held 8 bases outside the gene matches. CDR3 bases: TGCAGTGCACCGAGGGAGGGCCTCTACGAGCAGTACTTC. This codes for CSAPREGLYEQYF.

At least ten counts were recorded for this clonotype. The rearrangement uses TRBV28 and TRBJ2-6; D is perhaps TRBD2 (5 bases). The CDR3 totals 16 residues. Germline-derived CDR1 and CDR2 are MDHEN and SYDVKM. V shed 7 bases and J shed 2 bases, with 15 bases lying between them. The chain's CDR3 is CASTSHGETGANVLTF. CDR3 nucleotide sequence: TGTGCCAGCACCTCTCACGGGGAAACTGGGGCCAACGTCCTGACTTTC.

This chain uses TRBV4-2 with TRBJ2-7, with 8 bases aligning to TRBD1. Germline assignment: CDR1 LGHNA and CDR2 YNFKEQ. Trimming took 4 bases from V and 1 from J; bases not matched to a gene: 6. This CDR3 contains 15 residues. The CDR3 DNA is TGTGCCAGCAGCCGTGGACAGGGCGAGTCCTACGAGCAGTACTTC. This codes for CASSRGQGESYEQYF.

This clonotype appeared many times. The DNA for the CDR3 is TGTGCCAGCAGTTTAAACCAAGAGACCCAGTACTTC. As protein: CASSLNQETQYF. The V gene is TRBV28, the J gene TRBJ2-5, with D unclear. The CDR3 spans 12 residues. Per germline, CDR1 MDHEN and CDR2 SYDVKM. The germline V and J ends were trimmed by 2 bases and 0 bases, with 1 base remaining between them.

This clonotype has more than one count but fewer than ten. The gene calls are TRBV7-9 and TRBJ2-7, with a weak D call TRBD2 (6 bases). The V gene lost 2 bases and the J gene lost 6 bases, with 11 bases spanning the gap. Germline lookup yields CDR1 SEHNR and CDR2 FQNEAQ (reference sequence). The CDR3 totals 13 residues. CDR3 sequence: CASSLSGVGEQYF. CDR3 coding DNA: TGTGCCAGCAGCTTATCGGGAGTTGGCGAGCAGTACTTC.

The V and J genes are TRBV28 and TRBJ2-5; possible D gene TRBD1, 5 bases. The CDR3 totals 17 residues. CDR1 is MDHEN, CDR2 SYDVKM, per germline. Trimming shortened V by 6 bases and J by 4 bases, and 24 bases separated the two germline ends. The CDR3 loop is CASSTWTKQGGGETQYF. CDR3 DNA: TGTGCCAGCAGCACATGGACGAAGCAGGGCGGCGGAGAGACCCAGTACTTC.